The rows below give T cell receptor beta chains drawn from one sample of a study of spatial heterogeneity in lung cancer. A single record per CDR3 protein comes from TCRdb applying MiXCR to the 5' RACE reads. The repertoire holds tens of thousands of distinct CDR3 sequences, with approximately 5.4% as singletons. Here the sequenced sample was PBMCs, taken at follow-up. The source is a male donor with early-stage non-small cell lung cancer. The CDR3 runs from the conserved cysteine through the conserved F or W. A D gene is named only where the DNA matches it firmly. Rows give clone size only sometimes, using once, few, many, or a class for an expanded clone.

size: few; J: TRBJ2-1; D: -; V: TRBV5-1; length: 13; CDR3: CASTFDPYNEQFF; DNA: TGCGCCAGCACCTTTGACCCTTACAATGAGCAGTTCTTC
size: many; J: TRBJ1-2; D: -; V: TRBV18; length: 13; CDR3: CASSPNRGHGYTF; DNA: TGTGCCAGCTCACCTAACCGGGGGCATGGCTACACCTTC
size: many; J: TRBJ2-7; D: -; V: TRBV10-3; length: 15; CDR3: CAISESRTLSYEQYF; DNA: TGTGCCATCAGTGAGTCCAGGACATTATCCTACGAGCAGTACTTC
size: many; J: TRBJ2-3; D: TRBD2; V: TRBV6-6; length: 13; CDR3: CATTSGGTDTQYF; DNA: TGTGCCACCACTAGCGGAGGCACAGATACGCAGTATTTT
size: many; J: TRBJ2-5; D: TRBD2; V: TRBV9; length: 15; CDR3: CASSGAGRIQETQYF; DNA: TGTGCCAGCAGCGGGGCCGGGAGGATTCAAGAGACCCAGTACTTC
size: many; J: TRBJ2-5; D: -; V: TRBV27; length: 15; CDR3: CATRAGQTFEETQYF; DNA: TGTGCCACCCGGGCGGGACAGACCTTCGAGGAGACCCAGTACTTC
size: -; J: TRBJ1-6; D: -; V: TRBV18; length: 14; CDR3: CASSPGLWDSPLHF; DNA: TGTGCCAGCTCACCGGGACTTTGGGATTCACCCCTCCACTTT
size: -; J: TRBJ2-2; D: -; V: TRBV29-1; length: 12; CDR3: CSGGRGAGELFF; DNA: TGCAGCGGTGGTAGGGGGGCCGGGGAGCTGTTTTTT
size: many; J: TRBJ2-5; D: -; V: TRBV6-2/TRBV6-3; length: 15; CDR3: CASSVPPRQQETQYF; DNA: TGTGCCAGCAGTGTCCCCCCTCGGCAGCAAGAGACCCAGTACTTC
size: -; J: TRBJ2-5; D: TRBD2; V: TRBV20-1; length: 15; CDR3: CSARDGGLAGETQYF; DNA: TGCAGTGCTAGAGATGGAGGACTAGCCGGGGAGACCCAGTACTTC
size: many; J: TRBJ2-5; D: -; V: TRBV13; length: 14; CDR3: CASSLVDRKETQYF; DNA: TGTGCCAGCAGCTTAGTGGACCGGAAAGAGACCCAGTACTTC
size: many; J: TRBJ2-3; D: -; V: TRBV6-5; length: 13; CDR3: CAASGQNTDTQYF; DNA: TGTGCCGCCTCCGGCCAGAACACAGATACGCAGTATTTT
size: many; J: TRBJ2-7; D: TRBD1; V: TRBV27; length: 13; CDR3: CASSPSDRDEQYF; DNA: TGTGCCAGCAGTCCCTCGGACAGGGACGAGCAGTACTTC
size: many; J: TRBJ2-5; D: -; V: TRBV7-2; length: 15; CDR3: CASSYEDGLGWAQYF; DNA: TGTGCCAGCAGCTACGAGGACGGTCTGGGTTGGGCCCAGTACTTC
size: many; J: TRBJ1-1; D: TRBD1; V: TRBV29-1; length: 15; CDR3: CSVLGQGGVGTEAFF; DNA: TGCAGCGTTCTCGGACAGGGGGGTGTAGGAACTGAAGCTTTCTTT
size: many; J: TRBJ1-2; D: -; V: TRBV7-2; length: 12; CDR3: CASSLGDPSYTF; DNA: TGTGCCAGCAGCTTAGGGGATCCAAGCTACACCTTC
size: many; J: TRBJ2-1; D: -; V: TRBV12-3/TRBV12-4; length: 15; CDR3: CASSLGGSSYNEQFF; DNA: TGTGCCAGCAGTTTAGGCGGTAGCTCCTACAATGAGCAGTTCTTC
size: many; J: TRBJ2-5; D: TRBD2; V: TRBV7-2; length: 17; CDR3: CASSSLSGGRYQETQYF; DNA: TGTGCCAGCAGCTCCCTTAGCGGGGGCCGGTACCAAGAGACCCAGTACTTC
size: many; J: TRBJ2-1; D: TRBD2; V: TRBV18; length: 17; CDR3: CASSPKGLAGSYNEQFF; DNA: TGTGCCAGCTCACCAAAGGGACTAGCGGGAAGTTACAATGAGCAGTTCTTC
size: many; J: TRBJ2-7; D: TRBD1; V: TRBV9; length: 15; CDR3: CASSVGGQGAIEQYF; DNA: TGTGCCAGCAGCGTAGGTGGACAGGGGGCCATCGAGCAGTACTTC
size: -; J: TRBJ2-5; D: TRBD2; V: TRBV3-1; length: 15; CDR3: CASSQDSGGQEAQYF; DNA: TGTGCCAGCAGCCAAGATAGCGGGGGGCAAGAGGCCCAGTACTTC
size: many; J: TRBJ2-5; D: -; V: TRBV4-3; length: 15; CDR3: CASSHLLGGGETQYF; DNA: TGCGCCAGCAGCCACCTGCTTGGGGGTGGAGAGACCCAGTACTTC
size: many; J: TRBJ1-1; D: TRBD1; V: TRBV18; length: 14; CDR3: CASSPSRGETEAFF; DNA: TGTGCCAGCTCACCGTCCAGGGGGGAAACTGAAGCTTTCTTT
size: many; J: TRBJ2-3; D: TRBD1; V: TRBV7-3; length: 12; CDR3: CASSLIGTEVYF; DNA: TGTGCCAGCAGCTTAATAGGGACAGAGGTGTATTTT
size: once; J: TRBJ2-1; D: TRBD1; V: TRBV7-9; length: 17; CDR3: CASRPQAGGRSLGEQFF; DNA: TGTGCCAGCAGACCTCAAGCAGGGGGACGCTCCCTCGGTGAGCAGTTCTTC
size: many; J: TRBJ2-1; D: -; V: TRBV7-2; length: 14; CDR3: CASSPGPLYNEQFF; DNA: TGTGCCAGCAGCCCGGGACCTCTCTACAATGAGCAGTTCTTC
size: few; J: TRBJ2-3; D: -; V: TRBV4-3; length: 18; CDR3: CASSQDQPGLAGEDTQYF; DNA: TGCGCCAGCAGCCAAGATCAACCGGGTCTAGCTGGGGAAGATACGCAGTATTTT
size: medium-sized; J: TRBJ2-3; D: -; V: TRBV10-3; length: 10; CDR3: CAIGTDTQYF; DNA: TGTGCCATCGGCACAGATACGCAGTATTTT
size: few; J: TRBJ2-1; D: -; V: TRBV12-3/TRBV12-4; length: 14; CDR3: CASSFRGAYNEQFF; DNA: TGTGCCAGCAGTTTTCGCGGCGCCTACAATGAGCAGTTCTTC
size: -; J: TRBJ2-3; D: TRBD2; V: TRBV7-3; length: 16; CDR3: CASSLTAGESTDTQYF; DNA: TGTGCCAGCAGCTTAACTGCGGGGGAAAGCACAGATACGCAGTATTTT
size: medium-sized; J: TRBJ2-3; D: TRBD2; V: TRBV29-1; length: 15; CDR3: CSVESGRVSTDTQYF; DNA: TGCAGCGTTGAGTCCGGGAGGGTTAGCACAGATACGCAGTATTTT
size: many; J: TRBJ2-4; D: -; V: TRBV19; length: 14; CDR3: CASKSAGAKNIQYF; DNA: TGTGCCAGTAAGTCAGCGGGAGCCAAAAACATTCAGTACTTC
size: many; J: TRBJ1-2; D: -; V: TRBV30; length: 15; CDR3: CAGDTGGLVGYGYTF; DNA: TGTGCCGGCGATACGGGGGGGCTGGTTGGCTATGGCTACACCTTC
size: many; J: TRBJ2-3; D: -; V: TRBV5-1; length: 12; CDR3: CASSLWADTQYF; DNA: TGCGCCAGCAGCTTGTGGGCAGATACGCAGTATTTT
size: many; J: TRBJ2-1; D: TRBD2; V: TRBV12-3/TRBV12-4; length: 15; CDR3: CASSTSGSRWNEQFF; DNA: TGTGCCAGCAGCACTAGCGGGAGCCGATGGAATGAGCAGTTCTTC
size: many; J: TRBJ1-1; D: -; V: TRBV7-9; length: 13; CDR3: CASSSRVNTEAFF; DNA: TGTGCCAGCAGCTCCAGGGTGAACACTGAAGCTTTCTTT
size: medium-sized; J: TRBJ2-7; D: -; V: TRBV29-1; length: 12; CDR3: CSVARGPYEQYF; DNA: TGCAGCGTGGCCCGGGGACCCTACGAGCAGTACTTC
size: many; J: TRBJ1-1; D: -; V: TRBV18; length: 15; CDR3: CASSPGHHQNTEAFF; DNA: TGTGCCAGCTCACCGGGACACCATCAAAACACTGAAGCTTTCTTT
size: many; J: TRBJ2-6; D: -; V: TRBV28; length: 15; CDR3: CASSLGGSGANVLTF; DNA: TGTGCCAGCAGTTTAGGGGGGTCTGGGGCCAACGTCCTGACTTTC
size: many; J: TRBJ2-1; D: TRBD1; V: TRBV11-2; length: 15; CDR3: CASKRDRGNVDEQFF; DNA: TGTGCCAGCAAACGGGACAGGGGGAACGTTGATGAGCAGTTCTTC
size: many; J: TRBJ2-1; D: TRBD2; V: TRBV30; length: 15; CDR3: CAWSDLGLADNEQFF; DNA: TGTGCCTGGAGTGATCTGGGACTAGCGGACAATGAGCAGTTCTTC
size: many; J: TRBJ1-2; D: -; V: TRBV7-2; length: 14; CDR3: CASSRETGRRGYTF; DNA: TGTGCCAGCAGCCGAGAAACAGGGAGACGTGGCTACACCTTC
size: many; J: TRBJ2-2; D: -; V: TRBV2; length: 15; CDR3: CASSESPLAVGELFF; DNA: TGTGCCAGCAGTGAATCTCCCCTCGCAGTTGGGGAGCTGTTTTTT
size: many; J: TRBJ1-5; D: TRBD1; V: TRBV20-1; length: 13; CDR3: CSARQGADQPQHF; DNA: TGCAGTGCTAGACAGGGGGCCGATCAGCCCCAGCATTTT
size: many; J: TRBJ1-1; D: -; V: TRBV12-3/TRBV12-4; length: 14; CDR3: CASSLPGRTTEAFF; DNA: TGTGCCAGCAGCCTCCCCGGACGGACCACTGAAGCTTTCTTT
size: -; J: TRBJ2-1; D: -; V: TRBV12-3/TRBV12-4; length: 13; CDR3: CVRSGRTYNEQFF; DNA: TGTGTTCGGTCGGGCCGGACCTACAATGAGCAGTTCTTC
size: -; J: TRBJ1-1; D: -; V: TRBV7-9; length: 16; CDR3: CASSLGRRGQRTEAFF; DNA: TGTGCCAGCAGCTTAGGCAGGAGGGGCCAAAGGACTGAAGCTTTCTTT
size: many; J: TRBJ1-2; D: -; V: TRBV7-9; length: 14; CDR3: CASSHNTGSYGYTF; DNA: TGTGCCAGCAGCCATAACACAGGAAGCTATGGCTACACCTTC
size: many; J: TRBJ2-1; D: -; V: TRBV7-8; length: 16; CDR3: CASSSPLAYAYNEQFF; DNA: TGTGCCAGCAGCTCGCCGCTAGCGTATGCCTACAATGAGCAGTTCTTC
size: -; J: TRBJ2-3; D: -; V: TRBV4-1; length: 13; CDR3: CASSRPPLDTQYF; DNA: TGCGCCAGCAGCCGCCCCCCTTTGGATACGCAGTATTTT
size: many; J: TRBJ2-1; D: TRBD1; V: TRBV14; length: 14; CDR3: CASSRTGTGWRQFF; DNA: TGTGCCAGCAGCCGCACCGGGACAGGGTGGAGGCAGTTCTTC
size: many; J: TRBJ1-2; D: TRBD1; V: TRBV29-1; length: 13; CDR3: CSVDAGQLYGYTF; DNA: TGCAGCGTTGATGCGGGACAGCTCTATGGCTACACCTTC
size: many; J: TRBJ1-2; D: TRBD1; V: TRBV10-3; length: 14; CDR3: CAISAGQGYYGYTF; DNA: TGTGCCATCAGTGCGGGACAGGGGTATTATGGCTACACCTTC
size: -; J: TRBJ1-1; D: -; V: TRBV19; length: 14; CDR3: CASSTLSYGTEAFF; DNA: TGTGCCAGTAGTACTCTCTCCTATGGCACTGAAGCTTTCTTT